These T cell receptor beta chains were read from a single sample in a study of blood T cell repertoires in COVID-19. Profiling relied on immunoSEQ multiplex PCR, and the TCRdb table lists in-frame clones only, not all of them. Found here are about 250,000 clones, approximately 82% of them singletons; the top ten hold 5%. The sequenced sample was PBMCs or T cells enriched from blood (not recorded which). These receptor sequences come from a man aged 40-55 years who had been exposed to COVID-19. Each CDR3 is given with its conserved first and last residue. D genes are given only for firm matches. Size is stated for part of the rows, as once, few or many counts, or as a class when the clone is expanded.

>TRBJ1-6|TRBD1|TRBV19|16|-
CASRPGTVIYNSPLHF
TGTGCCAGTAGGCCCGGGACAGTAATTTATAATTCACCCCTCCACTTT
>TRBJ2-7|-|TRBV12-3/TRBV12-4|11|-
CASSLGNEQYF
TGTGCCAGCAGTTTAGGTAACGAGCAGTACTTC
>TRBJ2-1|TRBD2|TRBV30|12|-
CAWQRTSGLQFF
TGTGCCTGGCAGAGGACTAGCGGCTTGCAGTTCTTC
>TRBJ2-7|TRBD2|TRBV6-5|11|-
CASAGEGEQYF
TGTGCCAGCGCGGGAGAGGGTGAGCAGTACTTC
>TRBJ1-6|-|TRBV7-8|13|few
CASSLQGVSPLHF
TGTGCCAGCAGCTTACAGGGCGTTTCACCCCTCCACTTT
>TRBJ2-5|-|TRBV29-1|11|once
CSAGTSETQYF
TGCAGCGCTGGGACTTCGGAGACCCAGTACTTC
>TRBJ2-5|-|TRBV30|11|-
CAWRPRETQYF
TGTGCCTGGAGGCCCAGGGAGACCCAGTACTTC
>TRBJ2-1|-|TRBV30|12|few
CAWTLNRDEQFF
TGTGCCTGGACCCTCAATCGGGATGAGCAGTTCTTC
>TRBJ2-7|TRBD2|TRBV19|15|-
CATSSGAGGPYEQYF
TGTGCCACCTCCTCCGGGGCGGGAGGGCCTTACGAGCAGTACTTC
>TRBJ1-2|-|TRBV11-2|12|-
CASSQNRDGYTF
TGTGCCAGCAGCCAGAACAGGGATGGCTACACCTTC
>TRBJ1-6|-|TRBV2|14|once
CASSNGQNNSPLHF
TGTGCCAGCAGTAATGGACAGAATAATTCACCCCTCCACTTT
>TRBJ2-5|-|TRBV28|16|-
CASCPILAILGQTQYF
TGTGCCAGCTGTCCCATTCTAGCGATCCTGGGTCAGACCCAGTACTTC
>TRBJ2-1|-|TRBV24-1|15|-
CATSDFSGGGNEQFF
TGTGCCACCAGTGATTTTTCTGGAGGAGGCAATGAGCAGTTCTTC
>TRBJ1-2|TRBD1|TRBV10-3|14|once
CAISWGTGFDGYTF
TGTGCCATCAGCTGGGGGACAGGGTTTGACGGCTACACCTTC
>TRBJ2-7|-|TRBV14|17|-
CASSTRPRVIRSYEQYF
TGTGCCAGCAGCACCCGCCCCCGGGTGATTCGCTCCTACGAGCAGTACTTC
>TRBJ2-6|TRBD1|TRBV7-6|18|few
CASSLTGQKSSGANVLTF
TGTGCCAGCAGCTTAACGGGACAGAAATCCTCTGGGGCCAACGTCCTGACTTTC
>TRBJ2-7|-|TRBV5-1|14|-
CASSPGQPLYEQYF
TGCGCCAGCAGCCCTGGACAGCCCCTATACGAGCAGTACTTC
>TRBJ2-1|-|TRBV6-4|14|-
CASGFGGPTNEQFF
TGTGCCAGCGGGTTTGGAGGGCCCACCAATGAGCAGTTCTTC
>TRBJ2-7|-|TRBV19|15|-
CASSQDSPGSYEQYF
TGTGCCAGTAGTCAAGACTCCCCTGGCTCCTACGAGCAGTACTTC
>TRBJ1-2|-|TRBV19|15|-
CASSITRVGHYGYTF
TGTGCCAGTAGTATTACGAGGGTTGGGCACTATGGCTACACCTTC
>TRBJ1-2|-|TRBV7-2|13|-
CASSNDRLGGYTF
TGTGCCAGCAGCAACGACAGGTTAGGGGGCTACACCTTC
>TRBJ1-2|TRBD1|TRBV3-1/TRBV3-2|16|once
CASSPPGDRTAYGYTF
TGTGCCAGCAGCCCTCCGGGGGACAGAACCGCATATGGCTACACCTTC
>TRBJ2-1|TRBD2|TRBV6-4|14|few
CARLAGGFYNEQFF
TGTGCCCGACTAGCGGGAGGCTTCTACAATGAGCAGTTCTTC
>TRBJ2-5|TRBD2|TRBV9|16|-
CASSAVAGGPWETQYF
TGTGCCAGCAGCGCAGTAGCGGGAGGGCCTTGGGAGACCCAGTACTTC
>TRBJ2-2|TRBD2|TRBV19|15|-
CASSITGGVTGELFF
TGTGCCAGTAGTATAACGGGAGGGGTCACCGGGGAGCTGTTTTTT
>TRBJ1-4|-|TRBV12-5|16|-
CASGLYLGSINEKLFF
TGTGCTAGTGGTTTGTATTTGGGGAGTATTAATGAAAAACTGTTTTTT
>TRBJ2-1|-|TRBV28|15|once
CASSGSGGGEDEQFF
TGTGCCAGCAGTGGAAGCGGCGGCGGGGAAGATGAGCAGTTCTTC
>TRBJ2-7|-|TRBV10-3|13|-
CATRQASSYEQYF
TGTGCCACCCGACAGGCGAGTTCCTACGAGCAGTACTTC
>TRBJ1-1|TRBD1|TRBV18|17|once
CASSQRQNRGSNTEAFF
TGTGCCAGCTCACAACGGCAGAACAGGGGATCGAACACTGAAGCTTTCTTT
>TRBJ2-7|-|TRBV11-3|16|-
CASSLMEEGATREQYF
TGTGCCAGCAGCTTAATGGAGGAGGGGGCCACCCGTGAGCAGTACTTC
>TRBJ2-7|-|TRBV7-6|12|-
CASSDQGSEQYF
TGTGCCAGCAGCGACCAGGGTTCCGAGCAGTACTTC
>TRBJ2-3|TRBD2|TRBV9|18|-
CASSEGLAMTLGTDTQYF
TGTGCCAGCAGCGAAGGACTAGCGATGACTTTAGGCACAGATACGCAGTATTTT
>TRBJ2-1|-|TRBV5-1|13|once
CASSSPEGDEQFF
TGCGCCAGCAGCTCCCCCGAAGGGGATGAGCAGTTCTTC
>TRBJ1-5|TRBD1|TRBV4-2|15|-
CASSQGVTGDQPQHF
TGTGCCAGCAGCCAAGGGGTGACAGGGGATCAGCCCCAGCATTTT
>TRBJ1-1|TRBD1|TRBV2|11|-
CASTDRVQAFF
TGTGCCAGCACCGACAGGGTTCAAGCTTTCTTT
>TRBJ2-5|TRBD1|TRBV19|13|-
CASSTGGEETQYF
TGTGCCAGTAGTACAGGGGGCGAGGAGACCCAGTACTTC
>TRBJ1-2|TRBD1|TRBV11-2|15|-
CASSRLTGVNYGYTF
TGTGCCAGCAGCCGTCTGACAGGGGTTAACTATGGCTACACCTTC
>TRBJ1-2|TRBD1|TRBV19|16|-
CAIPTLRQGLSYGYTF
TGTGCCATCCCGACCCTAAGACAGGGTCTTTCCTATGGCTACACCTTC
>TRBJ1-1|-|TRBV7-9|16|once
CASSLAWVGGSTEAFF
TGTGCCAGCAGCTTAGCATGGGTCGGGGGGTCGACTGAAGCTTTCTTT
>TRBJ2-1|-|TRBV20-1|11|-
CSARSLNEQFF
TGCAGTGCTAGGAGTCTAAATGAGCAGTTCTTC
>TRBJ2-7|-|TRBV5-1|16|-
CASSLRMSAVPGEQYF
TGCGCCAGCAGCTTGCGGATGTCTGCTGTACCAGGCGAGCAGTACTTC
>TRBJ1-1|-|TRBV3-1/TRBV3-2|17|once
CASSQEPSQRVNTEAFF
TGTGCCAGCAGCCAAGAACCCTCCCAGCGGGTGAACACTGAAGCTTTCTTT
>TRBJ2-1|-|TRBV5-1|14|once
CASSLRAGSDEQFF
TGCGCCAGCAGCTTGCGAGCCGGGAGTGATGAGCAGTTCTTC
>TRBJ2-5|-|TRBV3-1/TRBV3-2|16|-
CASSQSQEEPQETQYF
TGTGCCAGCAGCCAGTCCCAGGAGGAACCCCAAGAGACCCAGTACTTC
>TRBJ2-5|-|TRBV19|12|few
CATQQGQETQYF
TGTGCCACCCAACAGGGCCAAGAGACCCAGTACTTC
>TRBJ2-7|-|TRBV7-8|13|-
CASSLEGVPEQYF
TGTGCCAGCAGCTTAGAAGGGGTTCCCGAGCAGTACTTC
>TRBJ1-5|-|TRBV28|14|-
CASTSGNSNQPQHF
TGTGCCAGCACCTCGGGGAATAGCAATCAGCCCCAGCATTTT
>TRBJ2-3|-|TRBV5-1|13|few
CASSFSSADTQYF
TGCGCCAGCAGCTTCTCGAGCGCAGATACGCAGTATTTT
>TRBJ1-1|-|TRBV11-3|15|few
CASSPLTGVNTEAFF
TGTGCCAGCAGCCCCTTGACGGGGGTGAACACTGAAGCTTTCTTT
>TRBJ1-2|-|TRBV7-2|16|-
CASSLARGRDLYGYTF
TGTGCCAGCAGCTTAGCCAGGGGCCGGGACCTTTATGGCTACACCTTC
>TRBJ2-1|-|TRBV6-1|15|few
CASSEALGKNNEQFF
TGTGCCAGCAGTGAAGCACTAGGAAAAAACAATGAGCAGTTCTTC
>TRBJ2-3|TRBD1|TRBV5-1|14|-
CASRVRQGAGTQYF
TGCGCCAGCAGGGTGCGACAGGGGGCGGGTACGCAGTATTTT
>TRBJ1-4|TRBD1|TRBV11-2|14|-
CASSPTGQYEKLFF
TGTGCCAGCAGCCCTACGGGACAGTATGAAAAACTGTTTTTT
>TRBJ2-7|TRBD1|TRBV6-5|15|-
CASSYSTDRGHEQYF
TGTGCCAGCAGTTACTCGACGGACAGGGGCCACGAGCAGTACTTC
>TRBJ2-5|-|TRBV19|13|-
CASSVGRGETQYF
TGTGCCAGTAGTGTCGGACGCGGGGAGACCCAGTACTTC
>TRBJ2-1|TRBD2|TRBV9|12|-
CASSGGLGRQFF
TGTGCCAGCAGCGGAGGACTAGGCAGGCAGTTCTTC
>TRBJ2-7|-|TRBV9|14|-
CASSATVGTYEQYF
TGTGCCAGCAGCGCAACGGTTGGTACCTACGAGCAGTACTTC
>TRBJ2-4|TRBD2|TRBV5-1|17|-
CASSLGASGGGTNIQYF
TGCGCCAGCAGCTTGGGGGCTAGCGGAGGTGGGACAAACATTCAGTACTTC
>TRBJ2-1|-|TRBV18|16|few
CASSQQQGRGYNEQFF
TGTGCCAGCTCACAACAACAGGGACGGGGTTACAATGAGCAGTTCTTC